This TCR beta chain was sequenced during a study of regulatory T cells. Primers: 52 TRBV forward and 13 TRBJ reverse. Sequencing was performed with immunoSEQ multiplex PCR; in TCRdb, only in-frame clones are kept and a portion is missing. This sample carries 10,000 or so clones, around 82% of them seen once, and the ten largest clones take about 10%. Germline V gene sequence: CDR1 WSHSY, CDR2 SAAADI. This CDR3 spans 13 amino acids. The ends were cut back, 7 bases at V and 2 bases at J, with 12 bases in the middle. The specimen was CD8+ T cells sorted from blood. This sequence originates from a person in their late teens or twenties with CD3G deficiency. The chain employs TRBV10-2 and TRBJ2-7; maybe TRBD2 (6 bases). CDR3 in amino acids: CASKAEGPYEQYF. The CDR3 DNA reads as TGCGCCAGCAAAGCGGAGGGTCCCTACGAGCAGTACTTC.